The clone carrying this TCR beta chain was recorded a few times. The germline gives CDR1 SGHKS, CDR2 YYEKEE (reference sequence). Trimming shortened V by 4 bases and J by 3 bases, and 17 bases separated the two germline ends. This CDR3 comprises 16 residues. TCRdb's copy holds only in-frame clones and misses some; the assay was immunoSEQ multiplex PCR. The sample includes around 22,000 clones, about 90% seen only once; the top ten take approximately 1.5%. This sample stems from a study of B cell selection in AIRE deficiency. Regulatory T cells were sorted as CD4+CD25hiCD127low/negative. The sample comprised CD4+CD25+ Tregs sorted from PBMCs. The chain has TRBV5-5 and TRBJ1-3; D remains unclear. This sequence originates from a human donor in good health. The CDR3 sequence is CASSANLPGSGNTIYF. In DNA, the CDR3 is TGTGCCAGCAGCGCGAACTTACCCGGGAGTGGAAACACCATATATTTT.